A single sample gave rise to the 23 T cell receptor beta chains below, sequenced in a study of blood T cell repertoires in COVID-19 (dated by TCRdb to the early 2020s). The method behind the library was the immunoSEQ multiplex PCR assay. TCRdb re-hosts the immuneACCESS table, in-frame sequences only. Its copies lack some clones; in the studies checked, an unresolved V gene accounts for under half of them, and the cause for the rest is not known. This sample comprises around 75,000 clones, about four fifths of them detected only once. Less than 6% of the sample belongs to the ten largest clones. Sequenced sample: peripheral blood. Receptors were obtained from a woman older than 75 with active or convalescent COVID-19.

The chain is built from TRBV9 and TRBJ1-4; TRBD1 matches 7 bases. In germline, CDR1 is SGDLS, CDR2 YYNGEE. With 4 bases clipped from V and 6 bases from J, the junction kept 18 bases outside the gene matches. The length of the CDR3 is 18 residues. The CDR3 sequence is CASSPDRVIWSGYEKLFF. The CDR3 DNA reads TGTGCCAGCAGCCCAGACAGGGTAATTTGGTCAGGGTATGAAAAACTGTTTTTT.

The chain is built from TRBV24-1 and TRBJ2-1; the D is unclear. CDR1 KGHDR and CDR2 SFDVKD come from the germline V gene. The CDR3 consists of 15 residues. Between the trimmed V and J ends, which lost 5 bases and 6 bases, there was a span of 16 bases. CDR3 in DNA: TGTGCCACCAGTGGCCCCGGGTCCCTAGGCAATGAGCAGTTCTTC. It yields the protein CATSGPGSLGNEQFF.

The genes are TRBV7-3 and TRBJ2-1; D unclear. Germline CDR1 is SGHTA and CDR2 is FQGTGA. Trimming cost V 1 base and J 7 bases, with 14 bases left between them. The CDR3 extends over 15 amino acids. CDR3 in amino acids: CASSLNFRLENEQFF. The DNA for the CDR3 is TGTGCCAGCAGCTTAAATTTTAGATTAGAGAATGAGCAGTTCTTC.

This clone has only a few counts. V and J are TRBV7-7 and TRBJ2-7, with TRBD1 as a possible D gene (6 bases). Germline V gives CDR1 SSHAT, CDR2 FNYEAQ (reference sequence). Trimming cost V 0 bases and J 0 bases, with 9 bases left between them. The CDR3 totals 15 residues. This CDR3 is CASSLARGGSYEQYF. The CDR3 nucleotides read TGTGCCAGCAGCTTAGCGAGAGGGGGCTCCTACGAGCAGTACTTC.

The rearrangement links TRBV15 to TRBJ2-7, with 9 bases fitting TRBD1. Germline CDR1 reads LNHNV; CDR2 reads YYDKDF (reference sequence). Trimming took 5 bases from V and 6 from J; bases not matched to a gene: 2. CDR3 length: 12 amino acids. This chain's CDR3 is CATSGTGSEQYF. The CDR3 bases are TGTGCCACCAGCGGGACAGGGAGCGAGCAGTACTTC.

This clone was picked up a small number of times. This sequence joins TRBV12-3 or TRBV12-4 and TRBJ1-1; D gene uncertain. The V and J ends lost 8 bases and 1 base respectively, with 11 bases between them. The CDR3 is made up of 13 amino acids. The CDR3 sequence is CASHRTANTEAFF. In DNA, the CDR3 is TGTGCCAGCCACCGTACAGCGAACACTGAAGCTTTCTTT.

The chain joins TRBV5-4 to TRBJ2-5; the D gene is possibly TRBD1 (6 bases). The germline V gene has CDR1 SGHNT and CDR2 YYREEE (reference sequence). Deletions cut 3 bases from V and 3 bases from J, with 12 bases between. The CDR3 runs 14 residues. CDR3 loop: CASSSGYREETQYF. For the CDR3, the DNA is TGTGCCAGCAGCTCTGGGTACAGGGAAGAGACCCAGTACTTC.

This rearrangement joins TRBV2 to TRBJ2-4, with TRBD1 as a possible D gene (5 bases). Germline V gene sequence: CDR1 SNHLY, CDR2 FYNNEI. Trimming left V 6 bases short and J 0 bases short, with 9 bases between. The CDR3 sequence is 14 residues long. CDR3 in amino acids: CASRPGLAKNIQYF. Written as DNA, the CDR3 is TGTGCCAGCAGACCAGGGTTAGCCAAAAACATTCAGTACTTC.

The V call is TRBV6-5, the J call TRBJ2-7; TRBD1 matches 9 bases. V lost 6 bases, J lost 10 bases, and 7 bases stayed unmatched. The CDR3 spans 12 residues. The germline V gene encodes CDR1 MNHEY and CDR2 SVGAGI. The CDR3: CASSSGTGIQYF. DNA of the CDR3: TGTGCCAGCAGCTCCGGGACAGGGATACAGTACTTC.

This clone was observed a single time. The chain employs TRBV5-4 and TRBJ1-4, with a tentative D call TRBD1 (5 bases). Germline V lookup: CDR1 SGHNT, CDR2 YYREEE (reference sequence). Between the trimmed V and J ends, which lost 3 bases and 6 bases, there was a span of 12 bases. The CDR3 length is 14 residues. As DNA, the CDR3 is TGTGCCAGCAGCTCATCGGGGGATTATGAAAAACTGTTTTTT. This codes for CASSSSGDYEKLFF.

The chain is built from TRBV2 and TRBJ2-7, with TRBD1 identical over 10 bases. Germline CDR1 is SNHLY and CDR2 is FYNNEI. With V trimmed by 9 bases and J by 6 bases, 14 bases remained unmatched. There are 15 residues in the CDR3. The CDR3 protein is CARTSGQGSFSEQYF. The CDR3, as DNA: TGTGCCAGAACCTCGGGACAGGGGTCATTCAGCGAGCAGTACTTC.

The chain couples TRBV13 to TRBJ2-7; 7 bases are shared with TRBD1. Germline CDR1 reads PRHDT; CDR2 reads FYEKMQ (reference sequence). The ends lost 5 bases at V and 6 bases at J; junction bases unmatched: 25. The CDR3 consists of 19 residues. The CDR3 bases are TGTGCCAGCAGCCTCCGGACAGGTGCCTCTAAGGGAACCGCGGGCGAGCAGTACTTC. It translates to CASSLRTGASKGTAGEQYF.

The rearrangement uses TRBV2 and TRBJ2-2, with TRBD1 identical over 7 bases. Germline trimming cut 4 bases from V and 0 bases from J; bases unmatched to any gene: 5. Germline CDR1 reads SNHLY; CDR2 reads FYNNEI. There are 16 residues in the CDR3. The CDR3 sequence: CASSAYRGTNTGELFF. CDR3 coding DNA: TGTGCCAGCAGTGCCTACAGGGGAACGAACACCGGGGAGCTGTTTTTT.

V gene TRBV12-3 or TRBV12-4 combines with J gene TRBJ2-5; TRBD2 aligns across 9 bases. The J segment lost 4 bases and the V segment lost 3 bases, leaving 0 bases of the junction unmatched. The CDR3 covers 13 residues. The CDR3 bases are TGTGCCAGCAGTTTGACTAGCGGAGAGACCCAGTACTTC. It codes for CASSLTSGETQYF.

V gene TRBV11-2 combines with J gene TRBJ2-3, with 9 bases identical to TRBD2. Germline values: CDR1 SGHAT, CDR2 FQNNGV. This CDR3 region has 14 residues. V was clipped by 0 bases and J by 8 bases; unmatched bases: 3. The CDR3, as DNA: TGTGCCAGCAGCTTAGAGAGTAGCGGGGGTACGCAGTATTTT. It encodes CASSLESSGGTQYF.

This clone has more than one count but fewer than ten. V is TRBV24-1 and J is TRBJ2-1; 12 nucleotides agree with TRBD2. J gave up 7 bases and V 4 bases, and 7 bases lay outside the gene matches. The V gene's germline CDR1 is KGHDR and CDR2 SFDVKD. The CDR3 extends over 16 amino acids. This chain's CDR3 is CATSDPTSGRGNEQFF. In DNA form, the CDR3 reads TGTGCCACCAGTGACCCGACTAGCGGGAGAGGGAATGAGCAGTTCTTC.

The rearrangement joins TRBV5-1 to TRBJ2-1; 13 nucleotides match TRBD2. Germline-derived CDR1 and CDR2 are SGHRS and YFSETQ. The CDR3 has 18 residues. V was pared by 4 bases and J by 5 bases, with 12 bases of the junction left unmatched. This CDR3 reads CASSPGLAGLRVHNEQFF. The CDR3 region has the DNA TGCGCCAGCAGCCCGGGACTAGCGGGATTAAGGGTCCACAATGAGCAGTTCTTC.

The V and J genes are TRBV10-3 and TRBJ1-4; TRBD1 is a possible D gene (6 bases). V was pared by 2 bases and J by 8 bases, with 15 bases between. The CDR3 runs to 15 residues. The V gene's germline CDR1 is ENHRY and CDR2 SYGVKD. The CDR3 is CAISESLTGNEKLFF. For the CDR3, the DNA is TGTGCCATCAGTGAGAGCTTGACAGGCAACGAAAAACTGTTTTTT.

This clone was picked up one time. The chain uses TRBV19 and TRBJ2-3, with unresolved D. The CDR3 sequence is 13 residues long. Germline V CDR1 and CDR2: LNHDA, SQIVND (reference sequence). V was trimmed by 6 bases and J by 4 bases, leaving 11 bases between them. CDR3: CASSLGKPDTQYF. The CDR3, as DNA: TGTGCCAGTAGCCTTGGTAAGCCAGATACGCAGTATTTT.

V is TRBV18 and J is TRBJ2-7; TRBD1 might be the D (6 bases). V dropped 6 bases and J dropped 6 bases, with 15 bases sitting between them. The germline CDR1 and CDR2 sequences are KGHSH and LQKENI. CDR3 length equals 13 residues. The CDR3 reads CASSGWTVGEQYF. The CDR3 DNA reads TGTGCCAGCTCGGGGTGGACAGTGGGCGAGCAGTACTTC.

The chain links TRBV15 to TRBJ1-5; the D is unclear. The germline V and J ends were trimmed by 1 base and 9 bases, with 7 bases remaining between them. The CDR3 has 12 amino acids. From germline, CDR1 is LNHNV and CDR2 YYDKDF (reference sequence). This CDR3 is CATSRVERPQHF. DNA of the CDR3: TGTGCCACCAGCAGAGTAGAGCGGCCCCAGCATTTT.

This clone has more than one count but fewer than ten. The chain uses TRBV19 and TRBJ2-1, with D uncertain. The V gene's germline CDR1 is LNHDA and CDR2 SQIVND (reference sequence). The CDR3 covers 14 residues. V lost 5 bases, J lost 7 bases, and 15 bases lay in between. The DNA for the CDR3 is TGTGCCAGTAGTCACTCCTTAGCCCCGAATGAGCAGTTCTTC. Translating it yields CASSHSLAPNEQFF.

This sequence joins TRBV7-6 and TRBJ1-3; D is unresolved. The CDR3 loop spans 15 amino acids. V was trimmed by 0 bases and J by 1 base, leaving 7 bases between them. Germline CDR1 and CDR2: SGHVS and FNYEAQ. CDR3 loop: CASSLAPSSGNTIYF. In nucleotides, the CDR3 is TGTGCCAGCAGCTTAGCGCCCAGTTCTGGAAACACCATATATTTT.